This T cell receptor beta chain was documented in a study of cytomegalovirus exposure and HLA in healthy donors. Whole-study findings and limits: Most CMV-associated TCR beta chains appeared HLA-restricted in a later analysis.

With respect to this clone: Its antigen is currently unknown.

Germline CDR1 MNHEY, CDR2 SVGAGI. The V end was cut by 6 bases, the J end by 1 base, with 12 bases between. The CDR3 is 14 amino acids. In the PCR, 60 Vbeta and 13 Jbeta primers were used. Assay used: immunoSEQ multiplex PCR; TCRdb lists only in-frame clones, some missing. This repertoire shows about 220,000 clones, roughly 85% found once; its top ten account for about 2%. The TCR comes from a male donor in good health and CMV-seronegative. The rearrangement links TRBV6-5 to TRBJ1-1; D perhaps matches TRBD1 (5 bases). The sequenced sample consisted of PBMCs. This CDR3 reads CASSLRQPNTEAFF. CDR3 bases: TGTGCCAGCAGCCTAAGACAGCCGAACACTGAAGCTTTCTTT.